Below, 26 T cell receptor beta chains from the same sample are listed, as sequenced in a study of blood T cell repertoires in COVID-19. Clones were sequenced by immunoSEQ multiplex PCR, and TCRdb holds only the in-frame ones, with some missing. The sample comprises about 100,000 clones, about 90% of which are singletons, and 11% rests with the top ten. The sequenced sample was peripheral blood. The receptors here all came from a woman between 25 and 40 years old with acute or convalescent COVID-19.

The V call is TRBV28, the J call TRBJ2-7; possible D gene TRBD1, 7 bases. V was cut by 3 bases and J by 0 bases, with 18 bases left in between. CDR1 MDHEN and CDR2 SYDVKM come from the germline V gene. The CDR3 covers 17 residues. CDR3 sequence: CASSFSRGDWSSYEQYF. CDR3 DNA sequence: TGTGCCAGCAGTTTCTCCAGGGGGGACTGGAGCTCCTACGAGCAGTACTTC. Based on the CDR3 plus reference TRBV28 and TRBJ2-7, the full variable domain is DVKVTQSSRYLVKRTGEKVFLECVQDMDHENMFWYRQDPGLGLRLIYFSYDVKMKEKGDIPEGYSVSREKKERFSLILESASTNQTSMYLCASSFSRGDWSSYEQYFGPGTRLTVT.

This rearrangement joins TRBV5-1 to TRBJ1-3, with D possibly being TRBD1 (6 bases). The V gene's germline CDR1 is SGHRS and CDR2 YFSETQ. This CDR3 has 14 residues. V was clipped by 4 bases and J by 4 bases, with 12 bases between them. The CDR3 sequence: CASSPSGQGNTIYF. As DNA, the CDR3 is TGCGCCAGCAGCCCCTCCGGACAGGGAAACACCATATATTTT.

The chain employs TRBV11-3 and TRBJ2-4; 7 bases are shared with TRBD2. The CDR3 is 16 amino acids. Germline CDR1 reads SGHNT; CDR2 reads YENEEA. The V segment lost 7 bases and the J segment 0 bases; nucleotides outside the gene matches: 9. Here the CDR3 reads CASTQRDPLAKNIQYF. The CDR3 DNA is TGTGCCAGCACCCAGCGGGACCCTCTAGCCAAAAACATTCAGTACTTC.

The CDR3 DNA reads as TGTGCCAGCAGGTCCGGGGTTAGCACAGATACGCAGTATTTT. This gives the protein CASRSGVSTDTQYF. The chain employs TRBV2 and TRBJ2-3, with D possibly matching TRBD2 (5 bases). The CDR3 is 14 residues long. V was shortened by 6 bases and J by 0 bases, with 10 bases between the two germline ends. Looked up from germline, CDR1 is SNHLY and CDR2 is FYNNEI.

The chain recombines TRBV19 with TRBJ1-5; TRBD1 agrees at 10 bases. The germline gives CDR1 LNHDA, CDR2 SQIVND (reference sequence). V dropped 8 bases and J dropped 6; count of bases not matched to a gene: 7. The CDR3 contains 14 residues. The DNA for the CDR3 is TGTGCCAGTGGGGGACAGGGGTCCGGTCAGCCCCAGCATTTT. As protein: CASGGQGSGQPQHF.

This rearrangement joins TRBV18 to TRBJ2-7; the D is unclear. The ends were cut back, 2 bases at V and 2 bases at J, with 7 bases in the middle. Germline CDR1 KGHSH, CDR2 LQKENI. The CDR3 runs to 13 residues. Written as DNA, the CDR3 is TGTGCCAGCTCACCAGACGGAGCCTACGAGCAGTACTTC. This encodes CASSPDGAYEQYF.

The J gene is TRBJ1-1, the V gene TRBV6-5, with D unresolved. The germline V gene has CDR1 MNHEY and CDR2 SVGAGI. The CDR3 is 14 amino acids. The V gene lost 10 bases and the J gene lost 3 bases, with 18 bases spanning the gap. The CDR3: CATKGLPGDTEAFF. As DNA, the CDR3 is TGTGCCACCAAAGGGCTCCCCGGGGACACTGAAGCTTTCTTT.

The rearrangement links TRBV7-2 to TRBJ2-3, with 8 bases matching TRBD1. Germline CDR1 SGHTA, CDR2 FQGNSA. V trimming: 0 bases; J trimming: 3 bases; junction bases outside the gene matches: 11. The CDR3 consists of 18 residues. The CDR3 DNA reads TGTGCCAGCAGCTTAGCTCCGGACAGGGCGGGATGGACAGATACGCAGTATTTT. This codes for CASSLAPDRAGWTDTQYF.

The chain uses TRBV28 and TRBJ1-3; D possibly corresponds to TRBD1 (6 bases). This CDR3 has 15 residues. V was cut by 3 bases and J by 1 base, with 10 bases left in between. Germline assignment: CDR1 MDHEN and CDR2 SYDVKM. This CDR3 is CASSFGTGSGNTIYF. The DNA for the CDR3 is TGTGCCAGCAGTTTTGGAACAGGGTCTGGAAACACCATATATTTT.

The chain recombines TRBV4-1 with TRBJ2-4, with TRBD1 matching 7 bases. Unmatched junction bases numbered 10, after V lost 3 bases and J lost 5 bases. Germline V gene lookup returns CDR1 MGHRA and CDR2 YSYEKL. The CDR3 extends over 16 amino acids. CDR3 amino acids: CASSQTGTVAQNIQYF. The CDR3 coding sequence is TGCGCCAGCAGCCAGACAGGGACAGTGGCACAAAACATTCAGTACTTC.

V and J are TRBV30 and TRBJ1-1; D call uncertain. The germline V gene encodes CDR1 GTSNPN and CDR2 SVGIG (reference sequence). This CDR3 has 11 amino acids. Trimming left V 5 bases short and J 5 bases short, with 9 bases between. The CDR3 sequence: CAWVQRTEAFF. The CDR3, as DNA: TGTGCCTGGGTACAGCGGACTGAAGCTTTCTTT.

The chain joins TRBV10-1 to TRBJ2-7, with D maybe TRBD2 (5 bases). Germline V lookup: CDR1 WNHNN, CDR2 SYGVQD (reference sequence). The germline V and J ends were trimmed by 3 bases and 5 bases, with 8 bases remaining between them. CDR3 length: 12 amino acids. This CDR3 reads CASSDPGDEQYF. Here the CDR3 DNA reads TGCGCCAGCAGTGATCCCGGGGACGAGCAGTACTTC.

The chain carries TRBV5-1 and TRBJ1-2; D perhaps matches TRBD1 (6 bases). The CDR3 is 15 residues long. CDR1 is SGHRS, CDR2 YFSETQ, per germline. V lost 2 bases to trimming and J lost 2 bases, with 13 bases between them. The CDR3 loop reads CASSFKSTGNYGYTF. DNA for the CDR3: TGCGCCAGCAGCTTCAAGTCTACAGGGAACTATGGCTACACCTTC.

This clone has only a few counts. CDR3 sequence reads: CASRSRGVINEKLFF. DNA of the CDR3: TGTGCCAGCAGATCACGGGGGGTGATTAATGAAAAACTGTTTTTT. This chain connects TRBV6-5 to TRBJ1-4; D is perhaps TRBD1 (5 bases). The CDR3 has 15 residues. Deletions cut 6 bases from V and 4 bases from J, with 15 bases between. Germline lookup yields CDR1 MNHEY and CDR2 SVGAGI.

The DNA of the CDR3 is TGTGCCAGCAGCTTAGGGACAGGGAGTAGCAATCAGCCCCAGCATTTT. This translates into CASSLGTGSSNQPQHF. The rearrangement joins TRBV7-2 to TRBJ1-5, with 8 bases lining up with TRBD1. The V gene's germline CDR1 is SGHTA and CDR2 FQGNSA. V shed 1 base and J 0 bases; nucleotides not matched to a gene: 2. The CDR3 is 16 amino acids. Full variable domain (remainder filled in from reference TRBV7-2 and TRBJ1-5): GAGVSQSPSNKVTEKGKDVELRCDPISGHTALYWYRQSLGQGLEFLIYFQGNSAPDKSGLPSDRFSAERTGGSVSTLTIQRTQQEDSAVYLCASSLGTGSSNQPQHFGDGTRLSIL.

The genes are TRBV28 and TRBJ1-5; D may be TRBD1 (5 bases). V shed 8 bases and J shed 9 bases, with 23 bases lying between them. The CDR3 consists of 15 residues. CDR1 is MDHEN and CDR2 is SYDVKM in the germline V gene. In DNA, the CDR3 is TGTGCCAGCCCGCCCCCGGGAGGGGCTAGGATGCCCCAGCATTTT. It translates to CASPPPGGARMPQHF.

The CDR3: CASHGGWDTQYF. The CDR3 region has the DNA TGTGCCAGCCATGGGGGGTGGGATACGCAGTATTTT. This chain joins TRBV7-9 and TRBJ2-3, with D maybe TRBD2 (6 bases). From germline, CDR1 is SEHNR and CDR2 FQNEAQ (reference sequence). The CDR3 has 12 amino acids. Trimming cost V 8 bases and J 6 bases, with 12 bases left between them.

The rearrangement links TRBV27 to TRBJ2-7; tentative D call: TRBD1 (6 bases). The CDR3 covers 14 residues. Germline CDR1 MNHEY, CDR2 SMNVEV (reference sequence). The V end lost 6 bases, the J end lost 4 bases, and 16 bases lay between the germline ends. Written as DNA, the CDR3 is TGTGCCAGCAGCCGCCAGACCGGACAGTACGAGCAGTACTTC. Its translation is CASSRQTGQYEQYF.

V and J are TRBV28 and TRBJ1-1; D not resolved. Germline CDR1 is MDHEN and CDR2 is SYDVKM. This CDR3 region has 12 residues. V was clipped by 4 bases and J by 1 base, with 4 bases between them. The CDR3 DNA sequence: TGTGCCAGCAGTTCCAGGAACACTGAAGCTTTCTTT. It yields the protein CASSSRNTEAFF.

This clone has more than one count but fewer than ten. This sequence joins TRBV6-5 and TRBJ2-3; 12 bases are shared with TRBD1. CDR3 size: 14 residues. Germline V gene data show CDR1 as MNHEY and CDR2 as SVGAGI. The trim removed 6 bases at V and 4 bases at J, leaving 2 bases unmatched. CDR3 bases: TGTGCCAGCAGGGGGACAGGGGGCGCAGATACGCAGTATTTT. Translated, it gives CASRGTGGADTQYF.

This clone was found once. The gene calls are TRBV28 and TRBJ2-1; the D is unclear. Trimming took 2 bases from V and 2 from J, leaving 7 bases between them. CDR3 length equals 14 residues. CDR1 and CDR2 from the germline V gene are MDHEN and SYDVKM. DNA for the CDR3: TGTGCCAGCAGTTTACTACTGGCCTACAATGAGCAGTTCTTC. This encodes CASSLLLAYNEQFF.

The chain joins TRBV10-2 to TRBJ1-1; 10 bases map to TRBD1. Germline V gives CDR1 WSHSY, CDR2 SAAADI. This CDR3 has 15 amino acids. Germline trimming cut 1 base from V and 1 base from J; bases unmatched to any gene: 0. Here the CDR3 reads CASSEWTGGNTEAFF. In DNA form, the CDR3 reads TGCGCCAGCAGTGAGTGGACAGGGGGGAACACTGAAGCTTTCTTT.

The chain recombines TRBV6-5 with TRBJ1-5; D unresolved. The CDR3 is 15 residues long. V gave up 6 bases and J gave up 1 base, with 13 bases separating them. Germline CDR1 and CDR2: MNHEY and SVGAGI. CDR3 DNA sequence: TGTGCCAGCAGGTCCCTACCGATGAGCAATCAGCCCCAGCATTTT. Translated, it gives CASRSLPMSNQPQHF.

The chain employs TRBV28 and TRBJ2-1; 7 positions agree with TRBD1. Trimming at V came to 5 bases and at J to 4 bases, leaving 11 bases not matched to a gene. This CDR3 comprises 16 residues. Germline lookup yields CDR1 MDHEN and CDR2 SYDVKM. The CDR3 loop reads CASSTSDRATYNEQFF. Here the CDR3 DNA reads TGTGCCAGCAGTACCTCTGACAGGGCGACTTACAATGAGCAGTTCTTC.

J is TRBJ1-1 and V is TRBV27; D is unclear. This CDR3 spans 13 amino acids. V shed 7 bases and J shed 1 base, with 10 bases lying between them. Germline-derived CDR1 and CDR2 are MNHEY and SMNVEV (reference sequence). The CDR3 loop is CASKLVENTEAFF. The CDR3 bases are TGTGCCAGCAAGCTGGTTGAGAACACTGAAGCTTTCTTT.

The chain joins TRBV10-3 to TRBJ1-1, with 7 bases identical to TRBD1. CDR3 size: 13 residues. Trimming at V came to 8 bases and at J to 1 base, leaving 4 bases not matched to a gene. Germline CDR1 ENHRY, CDR2 SYGVKD. The CDR3: CAIAGTENTEAFF. The CDR3 nucleotides are TGTGCCATCGCCGGGACAGAGAACACTGAAGCTTTCTTT.